Here is one T cell receptor (beta chain) with its context. These data come from a study of T cell changes during pregnancy in multiple sclerosis. The CDR3 sequence is 13 residues long. Looked up from germline, CDR1 is SGHDN and CDR2 is FVKESK. Trimming took off 0 bases at V and 7 bases at J, with 6 bases between the two ends. Produced via immunoSEQ multiplex PCR; TCRdb's table is partial and in-frame only. Among 70,000 to 95,000 clones listed, 94% were seen once. This TCR derives from a female donor in good health, enrolled as a control in a pregnancy study. Sequenced here: peripheral blood, sampled after pregnancy. The chain combines TRBV14 with TRBJ2-2; D call uncertain. The CDR3 region is CASSQDIRGELFF. The CDR3 coding sequence is TGTGCCAGCAGCCAAGATATTCGCGGGGAGCTGTTTTTT.